The rows below give T cell receptor beta chains drawn from one sample of a study of cytomegalovirus exposure and HLA in healthy donors. Assay: immunoSEQ multiplex PCR; the TCRdb copy retains only in-frame clones and omits some. The sample yields 250,000 to 350,000 clones, 86% seen once. Source material: PBMCs. The origin of the receptors is a man aged 40-49 years in good health and CMV-seropositive. Both conserved end residues are part of each CDR3. Fields, in order: clone size, D gene, V gene, J gene, CDR3 DNA, CDR3 protein. A D gene is named only where the DNA matches it firmly. Expanded clones get a size class; other rows say once, few or many, or leave the size out.

size: -; D: -; V: TRBV27; J: TRBJ2-1; DNA: TGTGCCAGCAGTTTCCTCCCCAGGGGACCCTACAATGAGCAGTTCTTC; CDR3: CASSFLPRGPYNEQFF
size: -; D: TRBD1; V: TRBV29-1; J: TRBJ2-7; DNA: TGCAGCGTGGCAGGGGAGACAGGGGTAGGTGAGCAGTACTTC; CDR3: CSVAGETGVGEQYF
size: -; D: -; V: TRBV15; J: TRBJ1-2; DNA: TGTGCCACCAGCTGGCCAGGGGAATCCTATGGCTACACCTTC; CDR3: CATSWPGESYGYTF
size: -; D: TRBD1; V: TRBV7-6; J: TRBJ2-6; DNA: TGTGCCAGCAGCCCCGTGACAGGGTTCTCGTCTGGGGCCAACGTCCTGACTTTC; CDR3: CASSPVTGFSSGANVLTF
size: -; D: -; V: TRBV11-2; J: TRBJ1-2; DNA: TGTGCCAGCAGTCGTACAGGGTTAAACTATGGCTACACCTTC; CDR3: CASSRTGLNYGYTF
size: -; D: TRBD2; V: TRBV4-3; J: TRBJ2-7; DNA: TGCGCCAGCAGCCACGGGACTAGCGAATCCTACGAGCAGTACTTC; CDR3: CASSHGTSESYEQYF
size: -; D: -; V: TRBV19; J: TRBJ1-5; DNA: TGTGCCACCCATGACAGAACCAGCCACTTATGGCCCCAGCATTTT; CDR3: CATHDRTSHLWPQHF
size: -; D: -; V: TRBV18; J: TRBJ2-2; DNA: TGTGCCAGCTCACCACCGTCCAGGGGGAACACCGGGGAGCTGTTTTTT; CDR3: CASSPPSRGNTGELFF
size: -; D: TRBD1; V: TRBV2; J: TRBJ2-7; DNA: TGTGCCAGCAGCCGGGACAGACTTTACGAGCAGTACTTC; CDR3: CASSRDRLYEQYF
size: -; D: TRBD1; V: TRBV7-7; J: TRBJ2-7; DNA: TGTGCTAGCAGCCCCGGGACAGGCTCCTACGAGCAGTACTTC; CDR3: CASSPGTGSYEQYF
size: -; D: -; V: TRBV28; J: TRBJ1-1; DNA: TGTGCCAGCAGTTTTACAGCCGCCCGGGGAGCTTTCTTT; CDR3: CASSFTAARGAFF
size: -; D: TRBD2; V: TRBV10-3; J: TRBJ2-1; DNA: TGTGCCATCAGTGGGAGCGGGGTCCAAGGTGAGCAGTTCTTC; CDR3: CAISGSGVQGEQFF
size: -; D: TRBD1; V: TRBV5-1; J: TRBJ2-2; DNA: TGCGCCAGCAGCACCGGGACAGGGTCCACCGGGGAGCTGTTTTTT; CDR3: CASSTGTGSTGELFF
size: -; D: TRBD2; V: TRBV4-1; J: TRBJ2-1; DNA: TGCGCCAGCAGCCAACTAGCGGGAGGGTCCTACAATGAGCAGTTCTTC; CDR3: CASSQLAGGSYNEQFF
size: -; D: TRBD1; V: TRBV6-6; J: TRBJ1-1; DNA: TGTGCCACCTTAGACAGGGCTGACACTGAAGCTTTCTTT; CDR3: CATLDRADTEAFF
size: -; D: TRBD2; V: TRBV5-6; J: TRBJ2-7; DNA: TGTGCCAGCAGCAGACTAGCGGGAGCGTACGAGCAGTACTTC; CDR3: CASSRLAGAYEQYF
size: few; D: -; V: TRBV7-3; J: TRBJ1-4; DNA: TGTGCCAGCAGCTTAGGCAGGGGTGAAAAACTGTTTTTT; CDR3: CASSLGRGEKLFF
size: -; D: -; V: TRBV4-2; J: TRBJ2-5; DNA: TGTGCCAGCAGCCAAGATTCTAGCAGGGAGACCCAGTACTTC; CDR3: CASSQDSSRETQYF
size: once; D: TRBD1; V: TRBV7-9; J: TRBJ2-7; DNA: TGTTCCAGCAGCTTAGCAGGGGGAGAATCCTACGAGCAGTACTTC; CDR3: CSSSLAGGESYEQYF
size: -; D: TRBD1; V: TRBV19; J: TRBJ2-3; DNA: TGTGCCAGTAGTATAGGGACAGGGTCAGCAGATACGCAGTATTTT; CDR3: CASSIGTGSADTQYF
size: -; D: TRBD1; V: TRBV9; J: TRBJ1-3; DNA: TGTGCCAGCAGCCCAGGGGGGAGCTCCGGAAACACCATATATTTT; CDR3: CASSPGGSSGNTIYF
size: -; D: TRBD2; V: TRBV7-6; J: TRBJ2-7; DNA: TGTGCCAGCAGCTTAGGAAGACTAGCGGGAGACGAGCAGTACTTC; CDR3: CASSLGRLAGDEQYF
size: -; D: TRBD2; V: TRBV27; J: TRBJ2-1; DNA: TGTGCCAGCAGCCCTAGCGGGAGGGCCAATGAGCAGTTCTTC; CDR3: CASSPSGRANEQFF
size: -; D: -; V: TRBV5-5; J: TRBJ2-2; DNA: TGTGCCAGCAGCTTGGTTATGGTAGGGGCCGGGGAGCTGTTTTTT; CDR3: CASSLVMVGAGELFF
size: -; D: TRBD2; V: TRBV11-1; J: TRBJ2-5; DNA: TGTGCCAGCAGCCCACGACTAGCGGGAGAACGAGAGACCCAGTACTTC; CDR3: CASSPRLAGERETQYF
size: -; D: TRBD2; V: TRBV7-9; J: TRBJ2-3; DNA: TGTGCCAGCAGCTCCCGGGGAGGGTTCACAGATACGCAGTATTTT; CDR3: CASSSRGGFTDTQYF
size: -; D: TRBD1; V: TRBV5-1; J: TRBJ2-2; DNA: TGCGCCAGCAGCTCCCCCGTGCGGACAGGCGGGGAGCTGTTTTTT; CDR3: CASSSPVRTGGELFF
size: -; D: TRBD2; V: TRBV29-1; J: TRBJ2-1; DNA: TGCAGCGCCGGGACTAGCGGTCCCTACAATGAGCAGTTCTTC; CDR3: CSAGTSGPYNEQFF
size: -; D: TRBD1; V: TRBV18; J: TRBJ2-3; DNA: TGTGCCAGCTCACTTTCGACAGGGGAGATCACAGATACGCAGTATTTT; CDR3: CASSLSTGEITDTQYF
size: once; D: -; V: TRBV7-9; J: TRBJ2-3; DNA: TGTGCCAGCAGCTTAGAGCCCACCGTATGGAGCACAGATACGCAGTATTTT; CDR3: CASSLEPTVWSTDTQYF
size: -; D: -; V: TRBV5-4; J: TRBJ1-2; DNA: TGTGCCAGCAGCGCCATTCCTCGGGGCTACACCTTC; CDR3: CASSAIPRGYTF
size: -; D: -; V: TRBV1; J: TRBJ2-3; DNA: TGCACCAGCAGCCAGCCGACGGGACTAGCGGGCACAGATACGCAGTATTTT; CDR3: CTSSQPTGLAGTDTQYF
size: -; D: TRBD1; V: TRBV6-5; J: TRBJ1-5; DNA: TGTGCCAGCAGCACAGGACAGGGCAACAATCAGCCCCAGCATTTT; CDR3: CASSTGQGNNQPQHF
size: -; D: -; V: TRBV7-8; J: TRBJ2-3; DNA: TGTGCCAGCAGCTCCAGTCTGGCCCCATTAATCACAGATACGCAGTATTTT; CDR3: CASSSSLAPLITDTQYF
size: -; D: -; V: TRBV5-1; J: TRBJ2-2; DNA: TGCGCCAGCAGCTCCCCGTTTCCCGGGGAGCTGTTTTTT; CDR3: CASSSPFPGELFF
size: few; D: -; V: TRBV19; J: TRBJ2-3; DNA: TGTGCCAGTAGTGTTGGGGCGACCAGTACAGATACGCAGTATTTT; CDR3: CASSVGATSTDTQYF
size: -; D: -; V: TRBV9; J: TRBJ2-1; DNA: TGTGCCAGCAGCGGGAAAGGGGGGGGTGAGAGCTCCTACAATGAGCAGTTCTTC; CDR3: CASSGKGGGESSYNEQFF
size: -; D: -; V: TRBV28; J: TRBJ2-7; DNA: TGTGCCAGCAGGGCGCCACAGGGATCCTACGAGCAGTACTTC; CDR3: CASRAPQGSYEQYF
size: -; D: -; V: TRBV27; J: TRBJ1-1; DNA: TGTGCCAGCAGTCAAACAGGGAACACTGAAGCTTTCTTT; CDR3: CASSQTGNTEAFF
size: -; D: -; V: TRBV27; J: TRBJ1-1; DNA: TGTGCCAGCCGAGACTTGTACGTTCCGGACACTGAAGCTTTCTTT; CDR3: CASRDLYVPDTEAFF
size: -; D: -; V: TRBV27; J: TRBJ1-2; DNA: TGTGCCAGCAGTTTCCAGGGGCTCTGGGGCTACACCTTC; CDR3: CASSFQGLWGYTF
size: -; D: -; V: TRBV19; J: TRBJ1-2; DNA: TGTGCCAGTGGGGCAGGGGACTATGGCTACACCTTC; CDR3: CASGAGDYGYTF
size: once; D: -; V: TRBV27; J: TRBJ2-7; DNA: TGTGCCAGCAGTTTGCGCGGTAGCTACGAGCAGTACTTC; CDR3: CASSLRGSYEQYF
size: -; D: TRBD1; V: TRBV7-9; J: TRBJ1-4; DNA: TGTGCCAGCAGCACGGTGTCGGACAGGGGAGATGAAAAACTGTTTTTT; CDR3: CASSTVSDRGDEKLFF
size: -; D: TRBD2; V: TRBV4-3; J: TRBJ2-7; DNA: TGCGCCAGCAGCCAAACTAGCGGGGGGGGCTACGAGCAGTACTTC; CDR3: CASSQTSGGGYEQYF
size: few; D: TRBD2; V: TRBV28; J: TRBJ2-5; DNA: TGTGCCAGCAGTGGACTAGCGGGGCAAGAGACCCAGTACTTC; CDR3: CASSGLAGQETQYF
size: -; D: TRBD1; V: TRBV9; J: TRBJ2-2; DNA: TGTGCCAGCAGCGCCGAGACGGGGACAGGGACCACCGGGGAGCTGTTTTTT; CDR3: CASSAETGTGTTGELFF
size: few; D: -; V: TRBV4-1; J: TRBJ1-5; DNA: TGCGCCAGCAGCCAAGGACAGGCAGGCAATCAGCCCCAGCATTTT; CDR3: CASSQGQAGNQPQHF
size: -; D: -; V: TRBV19; J: TRBJ1-1; DNA: TGTGCCAGTAGTATCCTAGGGAACACTGAAGCTTTCTTT; CDR3: CASSILGNTEAFF
size: -; D: TRBD1; V: TRBV6-5; J: TRBJ2-2; DNA: TGTGCCAGCAGTTACTTCGGGACAGGGGGCTACGGGGAGCTGTTTTTT; CDR3: CASSYFGTGGYGELFF
size: -; D: TRBD1; V: TRBV10-2; J: TRBJ2-7; DNA: TGCGCCAGCAGTGCGGGACAGGGGAAGAGATACGAGCAGTACTTC; CDR3: CASSAGQGKRYEQYF
size: once; D: TRBD1; V: TRBV10-3; J: TRBJ2-7; DNA: TGTGCCATCAGGGACAGGGATCCTACGTTTGAGCAGTACTTC; CDR3: CAIRDRDPTFEQYF
size: once; D: TRBD1; V: TRBV5-1; J: TRBJ2-7; DNA: TGCGCCAGCAGCCCAGGACAGGACTCCTACGAGCAGTACTTC; CDR3: CASSPGQDSYEQYF
size: once; D: -; V: TRBV7-8; J: TRBJ1-4; DNA: TGTGCCAGCAGCTTAGCTTCGGGGGTCAAGGAAAAACTGTTTTTT; CDR3: CASSLASGVKEKLFF
size: -; D: -; V: TRBV9; J: TRBJ1-4; DNA: TGTGCCAGCAGCTCCGAGGGGGGGCAGGGTGAAAAACTGTTTTTT; CDR3: CASSSEGGQGEKLFF